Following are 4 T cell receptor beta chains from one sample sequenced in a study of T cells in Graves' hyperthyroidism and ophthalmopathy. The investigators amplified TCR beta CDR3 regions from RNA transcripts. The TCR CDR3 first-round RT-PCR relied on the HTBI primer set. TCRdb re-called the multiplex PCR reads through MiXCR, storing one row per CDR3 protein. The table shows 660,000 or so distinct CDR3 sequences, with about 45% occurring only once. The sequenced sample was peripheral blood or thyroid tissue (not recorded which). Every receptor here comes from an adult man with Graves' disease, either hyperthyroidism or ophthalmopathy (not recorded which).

CDR3 coding DNA: TGTGCCAGCAGCGCCGGGACCGCCCGTGAACCCCTCCACTTT. Translation gives CASSAGTAREPLHF. The chain uses TRBV7-9 and TRBJ1-6, with D perhaps TRBD1 (5 bases). CDR1 and CDR2 (germline): SEHNR, FQNEAQ (reference sequence). The CDR3 runs to 14 residues. Trimming shortened V by 5 bases and J by 12 bases, and 17 bases separated the two germline ends.

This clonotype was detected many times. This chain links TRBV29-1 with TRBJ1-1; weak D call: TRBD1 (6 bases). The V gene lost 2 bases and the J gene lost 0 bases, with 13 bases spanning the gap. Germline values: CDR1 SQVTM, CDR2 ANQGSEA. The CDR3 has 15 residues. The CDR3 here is CSVEYGGAMNTEAFF. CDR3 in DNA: TGCAGCGTTGAATATGGGGGCGCGATGAACACTGAAGCTTTCTTT.

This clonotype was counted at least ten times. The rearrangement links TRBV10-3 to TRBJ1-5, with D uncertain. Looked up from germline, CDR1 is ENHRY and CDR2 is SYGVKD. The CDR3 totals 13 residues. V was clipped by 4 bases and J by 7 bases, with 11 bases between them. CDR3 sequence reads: CAISGGEVQPQHF. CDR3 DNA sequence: TGTGCCATCAGTGGCGGGGAAGTCCAGCCCCAGCATTTT.

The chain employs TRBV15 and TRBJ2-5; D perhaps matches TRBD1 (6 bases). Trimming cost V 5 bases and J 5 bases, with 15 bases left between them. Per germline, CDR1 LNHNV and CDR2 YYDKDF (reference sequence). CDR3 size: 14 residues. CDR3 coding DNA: TGTGCCACCAGCCACAGGGACGAAGAGGAGACCCAGTACTTC. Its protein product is CATSHRDEEETQYF.